The T cell receptor (beta chain) described here comes from a study of shared clonotypes between healthy human individuals. CDR3 length: 14 amino acids. Trimming left V 5 bases short and J 6 bases short, with 17 bases between. CDR1 and CDR2 (germline): SNHLY, FYNNEI. Findings of the study overall: What rarefaction showed was incomplete sorted-subset sequencing despite large depth.

There are a few counts of this clone. The antigen is unknown. Sorted-subset replicate PCRs used around 0.2 ug DNA, approximately 33,000 T cell genomes. Profiled with immunoSEQ multiplex PCR; TCRdb holds only in-frame clones, not every one. The table lists hundreds of thousands of clones, 74% of them singletons, with around 1.6% in the top ten. The genes are TRBV2 and TRBJ2-7; a possible D gene is TRBD1 (6 bases). The origin of this receptor is a woman in her thirties in good health. Sequenced: memory CD4+ T cells sorted from blood. Subset here: CD45RA-negative fraction. The CDR3 DNA reads TGTGCCAGCAGTACACAGGGCTTACGTGGCGAGCAGTACTTC. This encodes CASSTQGLRGEQYF.